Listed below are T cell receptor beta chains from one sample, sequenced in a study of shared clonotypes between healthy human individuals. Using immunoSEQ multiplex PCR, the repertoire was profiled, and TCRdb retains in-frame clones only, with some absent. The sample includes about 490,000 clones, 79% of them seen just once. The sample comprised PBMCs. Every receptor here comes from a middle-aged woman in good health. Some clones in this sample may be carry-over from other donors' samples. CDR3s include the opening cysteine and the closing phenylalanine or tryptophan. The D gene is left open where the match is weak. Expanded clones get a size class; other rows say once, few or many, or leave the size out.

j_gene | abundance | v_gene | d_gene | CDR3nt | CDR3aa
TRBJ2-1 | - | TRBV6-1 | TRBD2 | TGTGCCAGCAGGACTAGCGGAATCTACAATGAGCAGTTCTTC | CASRTSGIYNEQFF
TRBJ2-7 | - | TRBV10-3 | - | TGTGCCATCAGTGAGTCGACAGACTACGAGCAGTACTTC | CAISESTDYEQYF
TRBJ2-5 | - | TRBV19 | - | TGTGCCAGTAGTATAGATACAGAAGAGACCCAGTACTTC | CASSIDTEETQYF
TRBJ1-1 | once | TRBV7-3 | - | TGTGCCAGCAGCTTAGGCCCCAGGGCTGAAGCTTTCTTT | CASSLGPRAEAFF
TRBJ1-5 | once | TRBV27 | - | TGTGCCAGCAGCTATTTAGGGAGCAATCAGCCCCAGCATTTT | CASSYLGSNQPQHF
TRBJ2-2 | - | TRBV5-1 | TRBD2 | TGCGCCAGCAGCCGGCGGGGGGCGCAAGGCGGGGAGCTGTTTTTT | CASSRRGAQGGELFF
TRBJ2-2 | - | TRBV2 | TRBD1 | TGTGCCAGTAGGGGGACAGGGGGCTCCGGGGAGCTGTTTTTT | CASRGTGGSGELFF
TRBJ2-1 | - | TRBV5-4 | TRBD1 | TGTGCCAGCAGCGAAAGACAGGGGGCCAACAATGAGCAGTTCTTC | CASSERQGANNEQFF
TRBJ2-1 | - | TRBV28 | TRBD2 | TGTGCCAGCAGTTACAGGGTACTAGCGGGAGAGAGAGAGCAGTTCTTC | CASSYRVLAGEREQFF
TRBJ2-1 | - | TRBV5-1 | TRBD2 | TGCGCCAGCAGCTTTGCCCTACTAGCGGACAATGAGCAGTTCTTC | CASSFALLADNEQFF
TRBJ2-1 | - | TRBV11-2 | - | TGTGCCAGCAGCTTGGGACGGGGTGGAGGGACCCCCTTTAGGCAGTTCTTC | CASSLGRGGGTPFRQFF
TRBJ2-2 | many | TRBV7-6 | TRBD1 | TGTGCCAGCAGCCTGGGGACAGGGGCAACCGGGGAGCTGTTTTTT | CASSLGTGATGELFF
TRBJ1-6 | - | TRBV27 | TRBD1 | TGTGCCAGCAGCCATACGGCAGGGGGCTATTCACCCCTCCACTTT | CASSHTAGGYSPLHF
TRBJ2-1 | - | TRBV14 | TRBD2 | TGTGCCAGCTCCCCCCGAGGACTAGCGGCATACAATGAGCAGTTCTTC | CASSPRGLAAYNEQFF
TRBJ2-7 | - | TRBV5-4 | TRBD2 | TGCGCCAGCAGCCCAGGACTAGCGGGAGCCGCCTACGAGCAGTACTTC | CASSPGLAGAAYEQYF
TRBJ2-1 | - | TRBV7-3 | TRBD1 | TGTGCCAGCAGCCCACGGACAGGTTACAATGAGCAGTTCTTC | CASSPRTGYNEQFF
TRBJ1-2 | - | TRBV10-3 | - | TGTGCCACCCTGGGGACTACCGGGGGCTACACCTTC | CATLGTTGGYTF
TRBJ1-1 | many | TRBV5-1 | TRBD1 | TGCGCCAGCAGCATACAGGGGAAGGAGGCAGGCACTGAAGCTTTCTTT | CASSIQGKEAGTEAFF
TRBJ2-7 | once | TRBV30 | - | TGTGCCTGGAGTGTACAATACGAGCAGTACTTC | CAWSVQYEQYF
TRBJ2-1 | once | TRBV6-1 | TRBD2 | TGTGCCAGCAGTGAATCCTGGACTAGCGGGTACAATGAGCAGTTCTTC | CASSESWTSGYNEQFF
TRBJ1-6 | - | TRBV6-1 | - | TGTGCCAGCAGTGAGCAGGGACGGACACCCCTCCACTTT | CASSEQGRTPLHF
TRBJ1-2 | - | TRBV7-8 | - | TGTGCCAGCGGTACTTGGAGGAGAACCTATGGCTACACCTTC | CASGTWRRTYGYTF
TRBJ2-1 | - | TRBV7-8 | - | TGTGCCAGCAGCTTGCAGAATGAGCAGTTCTTC | CASSLQNEQFF
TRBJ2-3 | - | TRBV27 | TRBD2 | TGTGCCAGCAGTGACCCCGGGACTAACACAGATACGCAGTATTTT | CASSDPGTNTDTQYF
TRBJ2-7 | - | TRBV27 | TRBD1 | TGTGCCAGCAGGTCGGGGACAGGGGGGGGCTACGAGCAGTACTTC | CASRSGTGGGYEQYF
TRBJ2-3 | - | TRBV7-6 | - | TGTGCCAGCAGCTCAAGACTATTCACAGATACGCAGTATTTT | CASSSRLFTDTQYF
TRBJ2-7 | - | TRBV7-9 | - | TGTGCCAGCAGCTTATCTCTCTACGAGCAGTACTTC | CASSLSLYEQYF
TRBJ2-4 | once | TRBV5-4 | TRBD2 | TGTGCCAGCAGCTTGGACGGGACTAGCCCCCAAAACATTCAGTACTTC | CASSLDGTSPQNIQYF
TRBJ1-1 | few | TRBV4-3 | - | TGCGCCAGCAGCCAGTCGAGACAGAACACTGAAGCTTTCTTT | CASSQSRQNTEAFF